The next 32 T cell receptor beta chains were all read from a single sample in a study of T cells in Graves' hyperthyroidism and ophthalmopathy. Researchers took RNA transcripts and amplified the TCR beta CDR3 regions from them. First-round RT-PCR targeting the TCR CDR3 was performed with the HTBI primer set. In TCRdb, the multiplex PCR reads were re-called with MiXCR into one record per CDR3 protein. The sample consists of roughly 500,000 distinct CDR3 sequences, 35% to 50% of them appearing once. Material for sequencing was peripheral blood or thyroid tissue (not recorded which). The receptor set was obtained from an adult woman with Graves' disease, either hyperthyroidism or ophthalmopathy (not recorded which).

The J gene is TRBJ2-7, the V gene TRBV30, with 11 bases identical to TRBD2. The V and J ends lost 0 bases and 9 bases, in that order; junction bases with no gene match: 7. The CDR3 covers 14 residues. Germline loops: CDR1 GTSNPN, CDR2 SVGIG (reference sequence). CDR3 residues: CAWSVTLAGVWQYF. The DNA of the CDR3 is TGTGCCTGGAGTGTCACACTAGCGGGAGTTTGGCAGTACTTC.

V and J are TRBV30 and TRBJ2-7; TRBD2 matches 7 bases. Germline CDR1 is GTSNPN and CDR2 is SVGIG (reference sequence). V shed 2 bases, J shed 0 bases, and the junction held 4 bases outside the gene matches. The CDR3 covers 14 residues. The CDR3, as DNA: TGTGCCTGGAGTCCCGGGACTACCTCCTACGAGCAGTACTTC. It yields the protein CAWSPGTTSYEQYF. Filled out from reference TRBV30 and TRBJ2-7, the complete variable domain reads SQTIHQWPATLVQPVGSPLSLECTVEGTSNPNLYWYRQAAGRGLQLLFYSVGIGQISSEVPQNLSASRPQDRQFILSSKKLLLSDSGFYLCAWSPGTTSYEQYFGPGTRLTVT.

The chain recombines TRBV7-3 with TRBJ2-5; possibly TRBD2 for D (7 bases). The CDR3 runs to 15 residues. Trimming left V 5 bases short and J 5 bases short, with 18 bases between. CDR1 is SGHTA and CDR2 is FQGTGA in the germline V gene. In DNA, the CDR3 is TGTGCCAGCAGCGCAGACTACGGGGGGCAGGAGACCCAGTACTTC. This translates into CASSADYGGQETQYF.

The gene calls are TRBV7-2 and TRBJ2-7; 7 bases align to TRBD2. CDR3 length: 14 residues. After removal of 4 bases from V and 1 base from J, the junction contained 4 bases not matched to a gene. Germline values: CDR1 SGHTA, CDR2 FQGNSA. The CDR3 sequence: CASSSGLGSYEQYF. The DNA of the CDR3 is TGTGCCAGCAGCTCAGGACTAGGATCCTACGAGCAGTACTTC. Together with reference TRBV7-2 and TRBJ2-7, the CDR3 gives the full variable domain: GAGVSQSPSNKVTEKGKDVELRCDPISGHTALYWYRQSLGQGLEFLIYFQGNSAPDKSGLPSDRFSAERTGGSVSTLTIQRTQQEDSAVYLCASSSGLGSYEQYFGPGTRLTVT.

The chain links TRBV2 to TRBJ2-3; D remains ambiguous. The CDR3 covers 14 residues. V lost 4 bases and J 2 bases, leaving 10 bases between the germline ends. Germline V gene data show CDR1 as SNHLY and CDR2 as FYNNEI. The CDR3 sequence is CASSVLTNTDTQYF. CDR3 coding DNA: TGTGCCAGCAGTGTACTTACAAACACAGATACGCAGTATTTT.

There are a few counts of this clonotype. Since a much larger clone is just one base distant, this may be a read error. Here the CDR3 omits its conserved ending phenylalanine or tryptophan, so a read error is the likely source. DNA of the CDR3: TGTGCCAGCAGCTTGGACGGGACAGGGAGTGGCGAGCAGTACCTC. It encodes CASSLDGTGSGEQYL. The chain combines TRBV7-9 with TRBJ2-7, with TRBD1 matching over 9 bases. With V trimmed by 3 bases and J by 6 bases, 9 bases remained unmatched. Per germline, CDR1 SEHNR and CDR2 FQNEAQ (reference sequence). The CDR3 length is 15 residues.

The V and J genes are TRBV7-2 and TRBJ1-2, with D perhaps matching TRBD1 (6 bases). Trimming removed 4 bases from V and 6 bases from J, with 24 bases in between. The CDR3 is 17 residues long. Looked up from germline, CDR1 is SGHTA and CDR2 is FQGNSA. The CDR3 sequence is CASSSHRDTSGDDGYTF. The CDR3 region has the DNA TGTGCCAGCAGCTCTCACAGGGACACTTCCGGGGACGATGGCTACACCTTC.

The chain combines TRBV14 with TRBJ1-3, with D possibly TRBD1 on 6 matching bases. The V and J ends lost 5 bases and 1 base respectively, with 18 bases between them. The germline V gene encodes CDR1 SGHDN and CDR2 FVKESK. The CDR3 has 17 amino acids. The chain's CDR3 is CASSKGQGGPSGNTIYF. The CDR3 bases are TGTGCCAGCAGCAAAGGACAAGGGGGGCCTTCTGGAAACACCATATATTTT.

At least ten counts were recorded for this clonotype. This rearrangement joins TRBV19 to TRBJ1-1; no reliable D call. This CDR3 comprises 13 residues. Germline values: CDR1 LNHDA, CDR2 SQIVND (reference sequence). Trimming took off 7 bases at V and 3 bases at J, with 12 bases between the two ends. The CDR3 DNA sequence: TGTGCCAGTAACTGGGCGGCAGACACTGAAGCTTTCTTT. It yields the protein CASNWAADTEAFF.

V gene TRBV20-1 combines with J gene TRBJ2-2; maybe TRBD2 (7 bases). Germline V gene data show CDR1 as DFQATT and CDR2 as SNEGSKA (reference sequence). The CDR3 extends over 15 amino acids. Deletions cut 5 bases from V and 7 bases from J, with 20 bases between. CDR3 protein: CSAYTRGARGGELFF. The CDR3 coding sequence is TGCAGTGCTTATACCCGGGGGGCGCGCGGCGGGGAGCTGTTTTTT.

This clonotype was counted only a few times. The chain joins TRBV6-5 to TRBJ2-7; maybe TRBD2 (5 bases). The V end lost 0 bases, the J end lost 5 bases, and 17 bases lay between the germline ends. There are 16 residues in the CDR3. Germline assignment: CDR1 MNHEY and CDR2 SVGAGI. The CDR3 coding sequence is TGTGCCAGCAGTTACTCGAGATATGTGGAGGCCAACGAGCAGTACTTC. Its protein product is CASSYSRYVEANEQYF.

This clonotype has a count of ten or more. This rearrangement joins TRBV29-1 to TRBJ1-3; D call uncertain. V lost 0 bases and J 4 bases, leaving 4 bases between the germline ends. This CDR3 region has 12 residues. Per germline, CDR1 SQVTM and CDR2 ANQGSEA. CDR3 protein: CSVEEGGNTIYF. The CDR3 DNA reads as TGCAGCGTTGAAGAAGGCGGAAACACCATATATTTT.

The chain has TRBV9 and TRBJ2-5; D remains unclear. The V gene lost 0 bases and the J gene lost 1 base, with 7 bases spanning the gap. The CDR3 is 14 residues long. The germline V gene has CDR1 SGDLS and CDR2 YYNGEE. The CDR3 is CASSVGISQETQYF. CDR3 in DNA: TGTGCCAGCAGCGTAGGTATAAGCCAAGAGACCCAGTACTTC.

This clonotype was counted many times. The chain's CDR3 is CSAKGPNTEAFF. The CDR3 DNA sequence: TGCAGTGCTAAAGGGCCGAACACTGAAGCTTTCTTT. J is TRBJ1-1 and V is TRBV20-1; unclear D gene. CDR1 is DFQATT and CDR2 is SNEGSKA in the germline V gene (reference sequence). Deletions cut 4 bases from V and 1 base from J, with 7 bases between. This CDR3 comprises 12 residues.

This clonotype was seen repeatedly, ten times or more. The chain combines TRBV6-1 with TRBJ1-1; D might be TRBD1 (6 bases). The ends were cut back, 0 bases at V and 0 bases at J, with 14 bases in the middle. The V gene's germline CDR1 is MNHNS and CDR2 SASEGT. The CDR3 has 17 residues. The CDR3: CASSEAAGARMNTEAFF. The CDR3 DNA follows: TGTGCCAGCAGTGAAGCGGCAGGGGCGAGAATGAACACTGAAGCTTTCTTT.

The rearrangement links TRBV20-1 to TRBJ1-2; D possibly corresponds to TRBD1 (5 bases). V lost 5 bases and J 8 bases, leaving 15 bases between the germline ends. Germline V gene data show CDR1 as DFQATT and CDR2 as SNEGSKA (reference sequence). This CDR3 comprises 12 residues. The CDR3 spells CSAGRGVGGYTF. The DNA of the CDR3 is TGCAGTGCTGGGAGGGGAGTTGGAGGCTACACCTTC.

CDR3 DNA sequence: TGTGCCAGCAGCCAGACGCAGGGGGCGGGAGCTTTCTTT. Residues: CASSQTQGAGAFF. This sequence joins TRBV7-2 and TRBJ1-1, with 8 bases fitting TRBD1. Per germline, CDR1 SGHTA and CDR2 FQGNSA. The length of the CDR3 is 13 residues. Unmatched junction bases numbered 9, after V lost 5 bases and J lost 10 bases. The full variable domain, completed using reference TRBV7-2 and TRBJ1-1, is GAGVSQSPSNKVTEKGKDVELRCDPISGHTALYWYRQSLGQGLEFLIYFQGNSAPDKSGLPSDRFSAERTGGSVSTLTIQRTQQEDSAVYLCASSQTQGAGAFFGQGTRLTVV.

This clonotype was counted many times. The CDR3 DNA follows: TGTGCCAGCAGCCAAGTAGCGGGAGTTGGGGAGACCCAGTACTTC. Its translation: CASSQVAGVGETQYF. This chain joins TRBV3-1 and TRBJ2-5; 9 bases match TRBD2. Germline CDR1 is LGHDT and CDR2 is YNNKEL (reference sequence). Trimming at V came to 1 base and at J to 5 bases, leaving 5 bases not matched to a gene. This CDR3 is built from 15 residues.

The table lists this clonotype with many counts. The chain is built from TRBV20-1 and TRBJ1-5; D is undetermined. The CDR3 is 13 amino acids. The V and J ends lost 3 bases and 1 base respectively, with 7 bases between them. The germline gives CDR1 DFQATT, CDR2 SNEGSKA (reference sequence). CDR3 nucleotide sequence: TGCAGTGCTAGGGCAGGAAGCAATCAGCCCCAGCATTTT. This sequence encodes CSARAGSNQPQHF.

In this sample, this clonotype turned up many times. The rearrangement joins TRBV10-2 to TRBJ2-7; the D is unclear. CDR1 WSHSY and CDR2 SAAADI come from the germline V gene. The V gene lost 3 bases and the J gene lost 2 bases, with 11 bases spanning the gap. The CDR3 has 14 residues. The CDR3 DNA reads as TGCGCCAGCAGTGATGGACCGGGCGCCTACGAGCAGTACTTC. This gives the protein CASSDGPGAYEQYF.

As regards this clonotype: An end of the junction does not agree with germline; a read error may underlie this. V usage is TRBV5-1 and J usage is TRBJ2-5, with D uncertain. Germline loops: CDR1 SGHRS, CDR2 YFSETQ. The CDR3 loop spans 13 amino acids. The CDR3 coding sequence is TGCGCCAGCAGCCCGGCTGCCCAAGTGACCCAGTACTTC. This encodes CASSPAAQVTQYF.

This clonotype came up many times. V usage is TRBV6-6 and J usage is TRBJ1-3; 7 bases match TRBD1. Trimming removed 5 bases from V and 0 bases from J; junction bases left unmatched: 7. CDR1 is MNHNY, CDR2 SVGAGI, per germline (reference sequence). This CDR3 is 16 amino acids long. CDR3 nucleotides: TGTGCCAGCAGTCGCAGACAGGGAAGCTCTGGAAACACCATATATTTT. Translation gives CASSRRQGSSGNTIYF.

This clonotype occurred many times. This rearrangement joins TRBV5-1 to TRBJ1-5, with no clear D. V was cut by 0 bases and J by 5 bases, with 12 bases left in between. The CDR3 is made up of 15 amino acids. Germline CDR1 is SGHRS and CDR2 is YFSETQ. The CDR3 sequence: CASSLEGNGYQPQHF. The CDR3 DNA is TGCGCCAGCAGCTTGGAAGGGAACGGCTATCAGCCCCAGCATTTT.

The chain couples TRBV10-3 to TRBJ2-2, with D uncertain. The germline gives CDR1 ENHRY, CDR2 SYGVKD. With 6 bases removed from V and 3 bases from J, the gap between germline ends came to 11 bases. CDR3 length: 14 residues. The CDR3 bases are TGTGCCATCAGCGGTGTTAGACACACCGGGGAGCTGTTTTTT. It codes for CAISGVRHTGELFF.

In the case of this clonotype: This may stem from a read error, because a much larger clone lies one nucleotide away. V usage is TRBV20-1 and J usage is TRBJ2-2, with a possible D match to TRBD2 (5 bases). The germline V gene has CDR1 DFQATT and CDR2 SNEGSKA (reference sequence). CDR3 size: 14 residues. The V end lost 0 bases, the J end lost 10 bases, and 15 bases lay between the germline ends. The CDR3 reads CSARDRRGSEELFF. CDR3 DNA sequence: TGCAGTGCTAGAGATCGCCGGGGTTCCGAGGAGCTGTTTTTT.

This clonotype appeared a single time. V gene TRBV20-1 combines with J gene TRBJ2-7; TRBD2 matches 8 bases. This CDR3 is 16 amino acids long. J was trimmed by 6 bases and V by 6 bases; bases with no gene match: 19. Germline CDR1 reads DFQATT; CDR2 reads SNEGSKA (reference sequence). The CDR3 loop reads CSAGVDGRAIFLEQYF. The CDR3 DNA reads TGCAGTGCCGGGGTCGACGGGAGGGCCATTTTTCTCGAGCAGTACTTC.

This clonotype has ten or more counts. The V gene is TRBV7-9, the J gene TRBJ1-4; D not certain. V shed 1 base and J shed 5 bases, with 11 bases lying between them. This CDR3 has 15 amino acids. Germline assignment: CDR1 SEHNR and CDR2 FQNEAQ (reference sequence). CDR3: CASSLGRRENEKLFF. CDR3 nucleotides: TGTGCCAGCAGCTTAGGTCGGAGGGAGAATGAAAAACTGTTTTTT.

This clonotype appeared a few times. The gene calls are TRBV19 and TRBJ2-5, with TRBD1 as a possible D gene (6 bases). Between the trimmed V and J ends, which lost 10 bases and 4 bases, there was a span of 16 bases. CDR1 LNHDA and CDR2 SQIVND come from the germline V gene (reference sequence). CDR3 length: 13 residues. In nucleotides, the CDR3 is TGTGCCACCACGAACAGGGCTAGAGAGACCCAGTACTTC. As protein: CATTNRARETQYF.

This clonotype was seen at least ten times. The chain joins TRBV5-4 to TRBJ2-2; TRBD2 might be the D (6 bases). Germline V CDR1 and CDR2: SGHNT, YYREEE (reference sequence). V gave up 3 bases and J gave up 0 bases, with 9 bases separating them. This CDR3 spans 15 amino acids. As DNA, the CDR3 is TGTGCCAGCAGCTATAGCGGTGCGAACACCGGGGAGCTGTTTTTT. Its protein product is CASSYSGANTGELFF.

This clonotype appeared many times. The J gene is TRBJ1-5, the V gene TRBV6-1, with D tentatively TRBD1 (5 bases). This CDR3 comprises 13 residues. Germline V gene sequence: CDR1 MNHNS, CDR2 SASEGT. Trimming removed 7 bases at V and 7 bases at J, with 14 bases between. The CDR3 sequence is CASTEGFRQPQHF. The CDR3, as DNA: TGTGCCAGCACTGAGGGGTTCCGGCAGCCCCAGCATTTT.

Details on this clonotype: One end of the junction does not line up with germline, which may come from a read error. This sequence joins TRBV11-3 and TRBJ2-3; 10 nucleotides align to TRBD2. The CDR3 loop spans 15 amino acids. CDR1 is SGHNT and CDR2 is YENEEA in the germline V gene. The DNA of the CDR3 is TGTGCCAGCAGCTTAGTCGGACTAGCGGCAGATGCGCAGTATTTT. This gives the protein CASSLVGLAADAQYF.

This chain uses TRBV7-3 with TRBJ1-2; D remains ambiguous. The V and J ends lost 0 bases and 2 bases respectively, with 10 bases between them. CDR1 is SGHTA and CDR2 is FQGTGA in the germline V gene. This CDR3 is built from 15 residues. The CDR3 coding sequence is TGTGCCAGCAGCTTAACCGGCAGATCAAACTATGGCTACACCTTC. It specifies CASSLTGRSNYGYTF.